Below, 5 T cell receptor beta chains from the same sample are listed, as sequenced in a study of control samples from healthy donors and cancer patients. Some clones are missing from TCRdb's copy, which holds only in-frame ones; the method was immunoSEQ multiplex PCR. Of approximately 150,000 clones listed, approximately 90% were seen once; the top ten hold 0.68%. Material: blood. The receptors derive from a woman aged 25 to 39 in good health.

The V and J genes are TRBV5-1 and TRBJ1-1; a possible D gene is TRBD1 (6 bases). Germline CDR1 reads SGHRS; CDR2 reads YFSETQ. The CDR3 is 14 amino acids. Trimming stripped 5 bases from V and 1 base from J, with 12 bases between. CDR3 sequence: CASSFTGWNTEAFF. The CDR3 coding sequence is TGCGCCAGCAGTTTTACAGGGTGGAACACTGAAGCTTTCTTT.

The chain carries TRBV6-5 and TRBJ2-2; D is unresolved. Germline V gene data show CDR1 as MNHEY and CDR2 as SVGAGI. The V and J ends lost 2 bases and 4 bases respectively, with 11 bases between them. The CDR3 length is 15 residues. The CDR3 coding sequence is TGTGCCAGCAGTTACCTGGGTGGCAGCACCGGGGAGCTGTTTTTT. Translating gives CASSYLGGSTGELFF.

V gene TRBV5-1 combines with J gene TRBJ2-3; 11 bases are shared with TRBD2. This CDR3 spans 18 amino acids. After removal of 0 bases from V and 4 bases from J, the junction contained 10 bases not matched to a gene. CDR1 is SGHRS and CDR2 is YFSETQ in the germline V gene. CDR3 DNA: TGCGCCAGCAGCTTGGGCCGGGGGCCGGGACTAGCGGCAGATACGCAGTATTTT. Protein sequence: CASSLGRGPGLAADTQYF.

V is TRBV4-2 and J is TRBJ2-3, with D perhaps matching TRBD1 or TRBD2 (5 bases each). The germline V and J ends were trimmed by 0 bases and 2 bases, with 18 bases remaining between them. The germline V gene encodes CDR1 LGHNA and CDR2 YNFKEQ. This CDR3 has 18 amino acids. In DNA form, the CDR3 reads TGTGCCAGCAGCCAAGAATCAGGAACATGGGGGTTCACAGATACGCAGTATTTT. This translates into CASSQESGTWGFTDTQYF.

The rearrangement uses TRBV28 and TRBJ1-5; 7 bases match TRBD1. The germline CDR1 and CDR2 sequences are MDHEN and SYDVKM. Trimming took 4 bases from V and 9 from J; bases not matched to a gene: 15. The CDR3 length is 16 residues. Written as DNA, the CDR3 is TGTGCCAGCAGTTCCATCCGGGACAGTTCCTTACGGCCCCAGCATTTT. This sequence encodes CASSSIRDSSLRPQHF.